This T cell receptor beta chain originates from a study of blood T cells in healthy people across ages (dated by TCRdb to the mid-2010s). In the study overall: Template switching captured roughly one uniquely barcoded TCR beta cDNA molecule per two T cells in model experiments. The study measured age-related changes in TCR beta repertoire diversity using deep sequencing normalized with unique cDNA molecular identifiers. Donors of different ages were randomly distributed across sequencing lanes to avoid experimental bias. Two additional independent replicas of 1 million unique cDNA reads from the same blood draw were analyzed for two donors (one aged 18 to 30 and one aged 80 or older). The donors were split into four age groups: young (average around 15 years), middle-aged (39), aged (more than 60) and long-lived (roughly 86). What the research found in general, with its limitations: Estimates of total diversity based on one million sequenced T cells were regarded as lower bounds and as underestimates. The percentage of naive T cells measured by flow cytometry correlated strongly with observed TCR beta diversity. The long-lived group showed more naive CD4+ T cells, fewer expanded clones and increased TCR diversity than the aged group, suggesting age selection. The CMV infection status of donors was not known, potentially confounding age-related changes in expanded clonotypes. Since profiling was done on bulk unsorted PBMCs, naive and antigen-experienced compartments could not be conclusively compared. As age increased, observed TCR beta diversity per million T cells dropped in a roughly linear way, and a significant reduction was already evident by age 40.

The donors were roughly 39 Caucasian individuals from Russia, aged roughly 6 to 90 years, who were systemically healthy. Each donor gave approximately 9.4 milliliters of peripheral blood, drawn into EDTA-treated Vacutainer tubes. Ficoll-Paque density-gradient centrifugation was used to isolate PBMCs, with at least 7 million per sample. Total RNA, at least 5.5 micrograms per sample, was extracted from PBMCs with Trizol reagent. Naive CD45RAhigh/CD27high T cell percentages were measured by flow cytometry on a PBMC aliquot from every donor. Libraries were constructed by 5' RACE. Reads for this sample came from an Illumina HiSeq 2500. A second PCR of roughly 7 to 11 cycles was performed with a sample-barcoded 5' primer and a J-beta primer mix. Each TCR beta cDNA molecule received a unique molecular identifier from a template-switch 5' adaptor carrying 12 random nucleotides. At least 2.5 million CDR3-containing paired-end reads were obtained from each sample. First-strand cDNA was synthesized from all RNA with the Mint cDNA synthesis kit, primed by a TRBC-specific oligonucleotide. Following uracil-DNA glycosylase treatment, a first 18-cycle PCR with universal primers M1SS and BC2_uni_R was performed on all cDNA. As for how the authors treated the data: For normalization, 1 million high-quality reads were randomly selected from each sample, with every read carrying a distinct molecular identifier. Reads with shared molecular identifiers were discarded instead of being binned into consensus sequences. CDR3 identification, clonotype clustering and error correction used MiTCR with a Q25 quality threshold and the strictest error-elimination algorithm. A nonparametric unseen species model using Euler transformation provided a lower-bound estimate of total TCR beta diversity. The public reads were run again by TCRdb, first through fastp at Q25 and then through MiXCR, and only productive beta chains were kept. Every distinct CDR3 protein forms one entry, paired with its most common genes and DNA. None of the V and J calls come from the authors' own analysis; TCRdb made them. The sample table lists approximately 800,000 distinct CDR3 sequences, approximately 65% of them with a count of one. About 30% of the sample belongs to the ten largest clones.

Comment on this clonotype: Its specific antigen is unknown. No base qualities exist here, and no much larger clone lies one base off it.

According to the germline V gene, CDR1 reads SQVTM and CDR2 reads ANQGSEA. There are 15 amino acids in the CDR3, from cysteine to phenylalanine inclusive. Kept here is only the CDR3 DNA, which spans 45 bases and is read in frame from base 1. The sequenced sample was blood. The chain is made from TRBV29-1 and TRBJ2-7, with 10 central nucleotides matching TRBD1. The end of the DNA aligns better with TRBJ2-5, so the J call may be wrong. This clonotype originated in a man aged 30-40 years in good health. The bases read TGCAGCGGCACTGGACAGGGGGATCTGTTAGGGACCCAGTACTTC. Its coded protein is CSGTGQGDLLGTQYF.